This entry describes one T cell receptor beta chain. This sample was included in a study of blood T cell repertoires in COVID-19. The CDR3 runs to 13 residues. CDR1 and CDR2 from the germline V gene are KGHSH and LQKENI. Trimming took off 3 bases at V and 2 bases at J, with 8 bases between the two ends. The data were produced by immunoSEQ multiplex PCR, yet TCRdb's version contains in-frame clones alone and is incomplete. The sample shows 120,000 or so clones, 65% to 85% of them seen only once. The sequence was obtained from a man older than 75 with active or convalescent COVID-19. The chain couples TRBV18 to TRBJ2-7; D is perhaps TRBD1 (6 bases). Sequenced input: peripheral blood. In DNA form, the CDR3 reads TGTGCCAGCTCACCGGGACACACCTACGAGCAGTACTTC. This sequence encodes CASSPGHTYEQYF.